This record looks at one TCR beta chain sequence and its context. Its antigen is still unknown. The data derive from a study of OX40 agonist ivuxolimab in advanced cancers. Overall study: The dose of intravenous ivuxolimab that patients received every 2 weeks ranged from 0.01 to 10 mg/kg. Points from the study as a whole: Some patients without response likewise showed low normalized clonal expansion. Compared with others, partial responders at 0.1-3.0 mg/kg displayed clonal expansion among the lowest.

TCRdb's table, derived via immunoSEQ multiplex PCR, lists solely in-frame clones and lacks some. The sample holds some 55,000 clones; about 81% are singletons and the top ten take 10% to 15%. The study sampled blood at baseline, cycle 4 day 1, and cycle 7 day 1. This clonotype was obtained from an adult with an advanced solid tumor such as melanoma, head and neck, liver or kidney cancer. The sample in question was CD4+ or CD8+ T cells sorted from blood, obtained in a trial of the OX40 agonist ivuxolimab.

The DNA of the CDR3 is TGTGCCAGTAGTATTGACCGGACAGGAGGTAGCTACACCTTC. Translation gives CASSIDRTGGSYTF. The V and J genes are TRBV19 and TRBJ1-2; TRBD1 aligns across 7 bases. The germline V gene encodes CDR1 LNHDA and CDR2 SQIVND (reference sequence). The V and J ends lost 3 bases and 9 bases, in that order; junction bases with no gene match: 10. This CDR3 region has 14 residues.